This is a list of T cell receptor beta chains from one sample in a study of T cell responses to AZD1222 COVID-19 vaccine. The method was immunoSEQ multiplex PCR; TCRdb's version includes in-frame clones alone and lacks a portion of them. The sample lists 120,000 or so clones; less than 95% were seen once. This sample comprised peripheral blood, obtained on day 0 of MenACWY control vaccination. Receptors originate from an adult in good health. Each CDR3 is given with its conserved first and last residue. A D gene is named only where the DNA matches it firmly.

>17|TRBJ1-1|-|TRBV3-1/TRBV3-2
TGTGCCAGCAGCAAAGTCAAAAAAGAGCTAGGGAGCACTGAAGCTTTCTTT
CASSKVKKELGSTEAFF
>14|TRBJ2-3|TRBD1|TRBV6-5
TGTGCCACCCAAATCACAGGGGGCACAGATACGCAGTATTTT
CATQITGGTDTQYF
>14|TRBJ1-2|-|TRBV5-1
TGCGCCAGCAGCTTCGAAACGGCTAACTATGGCTACACCTTC
CASSFETANYGYTF
>15|TRBJ1-1|-|TRBV7-8
TGTGCCAGCAGCTTGAGCAGCGGGATGAACACTGAAGCTTTCTTT
CASSLSSGMNTEAFF
>15|TRBJ2-1|-|TRBV6-4
TGTGCCAGCAGTGACTCGAAAGGAGATTACAATGAGCAGTTCTTC
CASSDSKGDYNEQFF
>16|TRBJ1-2|-|TRBV4-2
TGTGCCAGCAGCCAAGATCCCGGGGGCACTAACTATGGCTACACCTTC
CASSQDPGGTNYGYTF
>9|TRBJ1-2|-|TRBV20-1
TGCAGTGCTAGGGGTCCTTACACCTTC
CSARGPYTF
>13|TRBJ1-6|-|TRBV7-9
TGTGCCAGCAGCTTGGCACCGAATTCACCCCTCCACTTT
CASSLAPNSPLHF
>13|TRBJ2-2|-|TRBV12-3/TRBV12-4
TGTGCCAGCAGTTCCTTTAATGTCGGGGAGCTGTTTTTT
CASSSFNVGELFF
>15|TRBJ2-5|-|TRBV5-4
TGTGCCAGCAGCCAGGGGCGCGGGAAAATAGAGACCCAGTACTTC
CASSQGRGKIETQYF
>14|TRBJ2-1|TRBD2|TRBV6-6
TGTGCCAGCAGTTGGACTAGCGGGGGGGATGAGCAGTTCTTC
CASSWTSGGDEQFF
>14|TRBJ2-3|TRBD1|TRBV11-3
TGTGCCAGCAGCCCTCGGACAGGGACGGATACGCAGTATTTT
CASSPRTGTDTQYF
>13|TRBJ2-5|-|TRBV30
TGTGCCTGGAGTAGGACAAGCCAAGAGACCCAGTACTTC
CAWSRTSQETQYF
>16|TRBJ2-5|-|TRBV6-5
TGTGCCAGCAGTTACGAATCCCCACCCACCCAAGAGACCCAGTACTTC
CASSYESPPTQETQYF
>15|TRBJ2-5|TRBD1|TRBV10-1
TGCGCCAGCAGTGTGGACAGGGGGCCTCAAGAGACCCAGTACTTC
CASSVDRGPQETQYF
>18|TRBJ1-5|TRBD1|TRBV5-1
TGCGCCAGCAGCTTGGGGGACAGGGACCTCTATAGCAATCAGCCCCAGCATTTT
CASSLGDRDLYSNQPQHF
>14|TRBJ2-3|-|TRBV28
TGTGCCAGCAGAGCGGAGCTTCCCACAGATACGCAGTATTTT
CASRAELPTDTQYF
>17|TRBJ2-1|TRBD2|TRBV6-2/TRBV6-3
TGTGCCAGCAGTCCAGGAGCACTAGCGGGAGTCTACAATGAGCAGTTCTTC
CASSPGALAGVYNEQFF
>14|TRBJ2-1|TRBD2|TRBV20-1
TGCAGTGCTAGTTTAGCGGGAGGTTCCAATGAGCAGTTCTTC
CSASLAGGSNEQFF
>13|TRBJ1-1|-|TRBV6-1
TGTGCCAGCAGTGAACGTCCTGGCACTGAAGCTTTCTTT
CASSERPGTEAFF
>14|TRBJ2-3|TRBD2|TRBV6-6
TGTGCCAGCAGGACTAGCGGGTTGGGGGGTACGCAGTATTTT
CASRTSGLGGTQYF
>12|TRBJ1-1|-|TRBV25-1
TGTGCCAGCAGTGAGAGGGGCACTGAAGCTTTCTTT
CASSERGTEAFF